The 23 T cell receptor beta chains reported below all come from one sample, sequenced in a study of blood T cell repertoires in COVID-19. Sequenced by immunoSEQ multiplex PCR; TCRdb stores in-frame clones only, minus some. This sample carries 110,000 to 150,000 clones, about 87% of them seen once, and the ten largest clones take 35% to 45%. Sequenced input: peripheral blood. These receptors originate from a human donor in a cohort sampled during active COVID-19.

This clone was recorded a few times. Other DNA sequences in this specimen translate into the identical CDR3. The rearrangement uses TRBV9 and TRBJ1-3; perhaps TRBD1 as D (5 bases). Germline assignment: CDR1 SGDLS and CDR2 YYNGEE. The CDR3 totals 15 residues. V lost 2 bases and J 0 bases, leaving 9 bases between the germline ends. CDR3 nucleotide sequence: TGTGCCAGCAGCGTTAGGGGTAGCTCTGGAAACACCATATATTTT. It codes for CASSVRGSSGNTIYF. Supplemented by reference TRBV9 and TRBJ1-3, the full variable domain reads DSGVTQTPKHLITATGQRVTLRCSPRSGDLSVYWYQQSLDQGLQFLIQYYNGEERAKGNILERFSAQQFPDLHSELNLSSLELGDSALYFCASSVRGSSGNTIYFGEGSWLTVV.

The rearrangement joins TRBV25-1 to TRBJ2-2; D is possibly TRBD2 (5 bases). V was shortened by 1 base and J by 4 bases, with 10 bases between the two germline ends. Germline V gene lookup returns CDR1 MGHDK and CDR2 SYGVNS. The CDR3 sequence is 15 residues long. The CDR3 sequence: CASSELPGSTGELFF. CDR3 DNA: TGTGCCAGCAGTGAATTGCCGGGAAGCACCGGGGAGCTGTTTTTT.

This clone appeared a few times. The chain links TRBV4-1 to TRBJ1-1; the D is unclear. There are 15 residues in the CDR3. V was trimmed by 0 bases and J by 4 bases, leaving 12 bases between them. The germline V gene has CDR1 MGHRA and CDR2 YSYEKL. CDR3 protein: CASSQDWTAGTEAFF. In nucleotides, the CDR3 is TGCGCCAGCAGCCAAGATTGGACTGCGGGCACTGAAGCTTTCTTT.

The CDR3 DNA is TGTGCCACCGAAGATTCGGCGGGAGGGCCGGTCAATGAGCAGTTCTTC. Residues: CATEDSAGGPVNEQFF. The chain recombines TRBV11-2 with TRBJ2-1, with 9 bases fitting TRBD2. V lost 10 bases and J lost 6; bases outside the gene matches: 16. Germline lookup yields CDR1 SGHAT and CDR2 FQNNGV. The CDR3 contains 16 residues.

In DNA form, the CDR3 reads TGTGCCAGCAGTGAAGTCCAGGGGGCTCGGCAGTACGTC. Encoded protein: CASSEVQGARQYV. V and J are TRBV2 and TRBJ2-7; 8 bases fit TRBD1. The CDR3 consists of 13 residues. Germline CDR1 is SNHLY and CDR2 is FYNNEI. The V gene end was trimmed by 1 base and the J gene end by 9 bases; junction bases not matched to a gene: 5.

This clone was seen more than once but under ten times. The CDR3 is CASSGGPPGTSGSKGEQFF. In nucleotides, the CDR3 is TGTGCCAGCAGTGGTGGCCCCCCTGGGACTAGCGGGAGCAAAGGGGAGCAGTTCTTC. The rearrangement links TRBV2 to TRBJ2-1; TRBD2 matches 14 bases. The length of the CDR3 is 19 residues. Germline trimming cut 4 bases from V and 10 bases from J; bases unmatched to any gene: 18. Germline CDR1 and CDR2: SNHLY and FYNNEI. Looking up the rest from reference TRBV2 and TRBJ2-1 gives the full variable domain: EPEVTQTPSHQVTQMGQEVILRCVPISNHLYFYWYRQILGQKVEFLVSFYNNEISEKSEIFDDQFSVERPDGSNFTLKIRSTKLEDSAMYFCASSGGPPGTSGSKGEQFFGPGTRLTVL.

V and J are TRBV19 and TRBJ1-6; D unresolved. The V gene lost 5 bases and the J gene lost 10 bases, with 12 bases spanning the gap. This CDR3 has 13 residues. Germline-derived CDR1 and CDR2 are LNHDA and SQIVND (reference sequence). The CDR3 region is CASSPSAWSPLHF. CDR3 nucleotide sequence: TGTGCCAGTAGTCCGAGTGCCTGGTCACCCCTCCACTTT. Full variable domain (rest looked up from reference TRBV19 and TRBJ1-6): DGGITQSPKYLFRKEGQNVTLSCEQNLNHDAMYWYRQDPGQGLRLIYYSQIVNDFQKGDIAEGYSVSREKKESFPLTVTSAQKNPTAFYLCASSPSAWSPLHFGNGTRLTVT.

J is TRBJ1-1 and V is TRBV3-1 (or the pseudogene TRBV3-2), with 8 bases lining up with TRBD1. Per germline, CDR1 LGHDT and CDR2 YNNKEL (reference sequence). The V and J ends lost 1 base and 9 bases, in that order; junction bases with no gene match: 7. This CDR3 is 14 amino acids long. The CDR3 DNA is TGTGCCAGCAGCCAAGCGGGGACAGGAACTAAAGCTTTCTTT. It yields the protein CASSQAGTGTKAFF.

The chain links TRBV10-3 to TRBJ1-2, with TRBD1 as a possible D gene (5 bases). The CDR3 contains 14 residues. CDR1 and CDR2 (germline): ENHRY, SYGVKD. V lost 0 bases and J lost 9, with 14 bases in between. CDR3 sequence (DNA): TGTGCCATCAGTGAGTCATGGGGGGAGGCGAGCTACACCTTC. Its protein product is CAISESWGEASYTF.

The chain has TRBV7-9 and TRBJ2-5; 7 positions match TRBD1. Trimming removed 3 bases from V and 7 bases from J; junction bases left unmatched: 5. The CDR3 extends over 13 amino acids. CDR1 SEHNR and CDR2 FQNEAQ come from the germline V gene (reference sequence). The CDR3 spells CASSFADRVTQYF. The CDR3 nucleotides are TGTGCCAGCAGCTTCGCCGACAGGGTGACCCAGTACTTC.

V is TRBV7-2 and J is TRBJ1-6; D perhaps matches TRBD1 (5 bases). The CDR3 contains 18 residues. V lost 5 bases, J lost 6 bases, and 23 bases lay in between. Germline V gene data show CDR1 as SGHTA and CDR2 as FQGNSA. The CDR3 DNA is TGTGCCAGCAGCACCGCCAGAGTGGGGCCGACCACTAATTCACCCCTCCACTTT. This translates into CASSTARVGPTTNSPLHF.

The chain has TRBV25-1 and TRBJ2-1; 11 bases are a match to TRBD2. J lost 0 bases, V lost 5 bases, and 9 bases had no gene match. CDR3 length: 18 residues. Germline lookup yields CDR1 MGHDK and CDR2 SYGVNS. CDR3 sequence: CASSPGLAATSSYNEQFF. CDR3 sequence (DNA): TGTGCCAGCAGTCCGGGACTAGCGGCAACTAGCTCCTACAATGAGCAGTTCTTC. Based on the CDR3 plus reference TRBV25-1 and TRBJ2-1, the full variable domain is EADIYQTPRYLVIGTGKKITLECSQTMGHDKMYWYQQDPGMELHLIHYSYGVNSTEKGDLSSESTVSRIRTEHFPLTLESARPSHTSQYLCASSPGLAATSSYNEQFFGPGTRLTVL.

Only a few counts were recorded for this clone. V is TRBV14 and J is TRBJ1-1, with TRBD1 identical over 7 bases. The CDR3 contains 13 residues. V lost 5 bases and J lost 8; bases outside the gene matches: 8. The germline V gene has CDR1 SGHDN and CDR2 FVKESK. The CDR3: CASSILGDREAFF. The CDR3 nucleotides are TGTGCCAGCAGCATCCTGGGGGACAGAGAAGCTTTCTTT.

V usage is TRBV4-3 and J usage is TRBJ2-7; D perhaps matches TRBD1 (6 bases). In germline, CDR1 is LGHNA, CDR2 YSLEER. Trimming left V 2 bases short and J 7 bases short, with 15 bases between. This CDR3 is built from 14 residues. The CDR3 DNA reads TGCGCCAGCAGCCAAACCCGGGACAATGGGGAGCAGTACGTC. Translated, it gives CASSQTRDNGEQYV.

J is TRBJ2-1 and V is TRBV15; D is possibly TRBD2 (6 bases). This CDR3 comprises 13 residues. Germline V gene sequence: CDR1 LNHNV, CDR2 YYDKDF (reference sequence). With 0 bases removed from V and 15 bases from J, the gap between germline ends came to 15 bases. The DNA for the CDR3 is TGTGCCACCAGCAGAGATGAGGCGGGGAAGCGGTTCTTC. Translated, it gives CATSRDEAGKRFF.

The chain is built from TRBV5-1 and TRBJ2-1; TRBD1 matches 10 bases. The CDR3 runs 15 residues. CDR1 SGHRS and CDR2 YFSETQ come from the germline V gene. Trimming cost V 4 bases and J 4 bases; bases outside gene matches: 5. CDR3 sequence reads: CASSETGGLYNEQFF. DNA of the CDR3: TGCGCCAGCAGCGAGACAGGGGGCTTGTACAATGAGCAGTTCTTC. The full variable domain, completed using reference TRBV5-1 and TRBJ2-1, is KAGVTQTPRYLIKTRGQQVTLSCSPISGHRSVSWYQQTPGQGLQFLFEYFSETQRNKGNFPGRFSGRQFSNSRSEMNVSTLELGDSALYLCASSETGGLYNEQFFGPGTRLTVL.

Comments on this clone: Compared with germline, one end of the junction differs, possibly owing to a read error. The rearrangement joins TRBV18 to TRBJ2-7, with TRBD2 identical over 8 bases. Per the germline V gene, CDR1 is KGHSH and CDR2 is LQKENI. This CDR3 contains 14 residues. The CDR3 region has the DNA TGTGCCAGCCCACCGGGGGGGGGTTACTACGAGCAGTACTTC. It translates to CASPPGGGYYEQYF.

The chain couples TRBV5-1 to TRBJ1-1, with 7 bases matching TRBD1. The CDR3 runs to 13 residues. V lost 7 bases, J lost 5 bases, and 8 bases stayed unmatched. CDR1 and CDR2 (germline): SGHRS, YFSETQ. CDR3 sequence (DNA): TGCGCCAGCGCCTTAGAGGGGGCGACTGAAGCTTTCTTT. This gives the protein CASALEGATEAFF. The full variable domain, its missing parts supplied by reference TRBV5-1 and TRBJ1-1, is KAGVTQTPRYLIKTRGQQVTLSCSPISGHRSVSWYQQTPGQGLQFLFEYFSETQRNKGNFPGRFSGRQFSNSRSEMNVSTLELGDSALYLCASALEGATEAFFGQGTRLTVV.

This clone was seen once. The gene calls are TRBV3-1 (or the pseudogene TRBV3-2) and TRBJ2-3; possibly TRBD1 for D (5 bases). This CDR3 is built from 13 residues. The germline V gene encodes CDR1 LGHDT and CDR2 YNNKEL (reference sequence). Deletions cut 7 bases from V and 5 bases from J, with 13 bases between. The CDR3 reads CASNLQGGDTQYF. Written as DNA, the CDR3 is TGTGCCAGCAACCTCCAGGGTGGAGATACGCAGTATTTT.

Only a few counts were recorded for this clone. V gene TRBV19 combines with J gene TRBJ1-6; the D gene is possibly TRBD1 (5 bases). The germline V gene has CDR1 LNHDA and CDR2 SQIVND (reference sequence). This CDR3 contains 15 residues. Trimming pared 2 bases from V and 5 bases from J, leaving 10 bases between. In DNA form, the CDR3 reads TGTGCCAGTAGTATATCGACAGCAGATAATTCACCCCTCCACTTT. Its protein is CASSISTADNSPLHF. Based on the CDR3 plus reference TRBV19 and TRBJ1-6, the full variable domain is DGGITQSPKYLFRKEGQNVTLSCEQNLNHDAMYWYRQDPGQGLRLIYYSQIVNDFQKGDIAEGYSVSREKKESFPLTVTSAQKNPTAFYLCASSISTADNSPLHFGNGTRLTVT.

This clone showed up just a few times. V and J are TRBV2 and TRBJ1-1; D not resolved. Germline CDR1 and CDR2: SNHLY and FYNNEI. The germline V and J ends were trimmed by 8 bases and 0 bases, with 7 bases remaining between them. The CDR3 length is 12 residues. CDR3 coding DNA: TGTGCCAGCGGCAGAATGAACACTGAAGCTTTCTTT. This gives the protein CASGRMNTEAFF.

This clone was counted between two and nine times. The chain couples TRBV19 to TRBJ2-1, with 8 bases that match TRBD2. The CDR3 runs 15 residues. CDR1 is LNHDA and CDR2 is SQIVND in the germline V gene (reference sequence). The ends lost 3 bases at V and 7 bases at J; junction bases unmatched: 8. Written as DNA, the CDR3 is TGTGCCAGTAGTATTCCCGGGACTAGGATTAATGAGCAGTTCTTC. Amino acid sequence: CASSIPGTRINEQFF.

This clone showed up just a few times. The genes are TRBV6-1 and TRBJ1-2; a weak D match, TRBD1 (5 bases). Germline loops: CDR1 MNHNS, CDR2 SASEGT. The CDR3 contains 15 residues. Trimming cost V 2 bases and J 2 bases, with 12 bases left between them. The chain's CDR3 is CASSEYQGLNYGYTF. The CDR3 coding sequence is TGTGCCAGCAGTGAATATCAGGGCTTAAACTATGGCTACACCTTC.